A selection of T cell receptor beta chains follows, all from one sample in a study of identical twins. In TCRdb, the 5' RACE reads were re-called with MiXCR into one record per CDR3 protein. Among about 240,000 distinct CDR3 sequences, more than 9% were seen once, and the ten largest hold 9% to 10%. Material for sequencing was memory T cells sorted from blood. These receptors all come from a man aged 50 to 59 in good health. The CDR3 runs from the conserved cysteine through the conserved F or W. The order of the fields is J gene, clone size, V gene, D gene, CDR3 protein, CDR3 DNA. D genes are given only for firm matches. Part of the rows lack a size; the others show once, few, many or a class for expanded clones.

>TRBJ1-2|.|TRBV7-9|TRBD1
CASSFSPGQVHGYTF
TGTGCCAGCAGTTTTTCCCCGGGACAGGTACATGGCTACACCTTC
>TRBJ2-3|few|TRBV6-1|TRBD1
CATNGQVTDTQYF
TGTGCCACCAACGGACAGGTCACAGATACGCAGTATTTT
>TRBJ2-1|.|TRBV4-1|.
CASSPQGSYNEQFF
TGCGCCAGCAGCCCACAGGGTTCCTACAATGAGCAGTTCTTC
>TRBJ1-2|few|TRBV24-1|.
CATSRTENYGYTF
TGTGCCACCTCGAGGACAGAGAACTATGGCTACACCTTC
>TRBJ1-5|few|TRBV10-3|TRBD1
CAISESLGRDRGNQPQHF
TGTGCCATCAGTGAGTCGTTAGGGCGGGACAGGGGAAATCAGCCCCAGCATTTT
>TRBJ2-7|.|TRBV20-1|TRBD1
CSARDLAGQGASYEQYF
TGCAGTGCTAGAGATCTCGCCGGACAGGGGGCCTCCTACGAGCAGTACTTC
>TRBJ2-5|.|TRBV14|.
CASSHGARETQYF
TGTGCCAGCAGCCATGGGGCCAGGGAGACCCAGTACTTC
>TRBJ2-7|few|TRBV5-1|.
CASSLRGGHEQYF
TGCGCCAGCAGCTTGAGGGGGGGCCACGAGCAGTACTTC
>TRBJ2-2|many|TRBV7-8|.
CASSLTGSGELFF
TGTGCCAGCAGCTTAACAGGGTCCGGGGAGCTGTTTTTT
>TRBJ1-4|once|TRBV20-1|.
CSVENEKLFF
TGCAGCGTTGAGAATGAAAAACTGTTTTTT
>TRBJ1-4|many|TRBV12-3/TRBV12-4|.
CASRRGLNEKLFF
TGTGCCAGCAGACGGGGCCTTAATGAAAAACTGTTTTTT
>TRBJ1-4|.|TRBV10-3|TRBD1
CAIGTAREKLFF
TGTGCCATCGGGACAGCAAGAGAAAAACTGTTTTTT
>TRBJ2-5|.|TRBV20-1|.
CSARDPSGLWLETQYF
TGCAGTGCTAGAGATCCCTCCGGACTTTGGCTGGAGACCCAGTACTTC
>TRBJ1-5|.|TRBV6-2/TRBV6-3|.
CASGDRRYSNQPQHF
TGTGCCAGCGGAGACCGTAGGTATAGCAATCAGCCCCAGCATTTT
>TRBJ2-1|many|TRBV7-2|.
CASSQGLWGVLVF
TGTGCCAGCAGCCAAGGGTTGTGGGGGGTCTTGGTCTTC
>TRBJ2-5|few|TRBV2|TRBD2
CASTRDGTTQETQYF
TGTGCCAGCACCAGAGACGGGACTACCCAAGAGACCCAGTACTTC
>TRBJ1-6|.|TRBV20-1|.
CSARVAVVSGSPLHF
TGCAGTGCTAGAGTTGCAGTAGTGTCGGGTTCACCCCTCCACTTT
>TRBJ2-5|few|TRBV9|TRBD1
CASSTTGGGETQYF
TGTGCCAGCAGCACAACAGGGGGCGGAGAGACCCAGTACTTC
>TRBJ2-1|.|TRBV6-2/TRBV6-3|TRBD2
CASTYTPASGRKNNEQFF
TGTGCCAGCACCTACACGCCGGCTAGCGGGAGGAAGAACAATGAGCAGTTCTTC
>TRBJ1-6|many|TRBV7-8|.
CASSLGFGRSYNSPLHF
TGTGCCAGCAGCTTAGGGTTTGGCCGCTCCTATAATTCACCCCTCCACTTT
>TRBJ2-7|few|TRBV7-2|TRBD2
CASSLSREYEQYF
TGTGCCAGCAGCTTGTCGCGGGAGTACGAGCAGTACTTC
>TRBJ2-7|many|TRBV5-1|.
CASSDPSNTQYF
TGCGCCAGCAGCGACCCGTCTAACACGCAGTACTTC
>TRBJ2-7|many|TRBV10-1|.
CASSHGVNEQYF
TGCGCCAGCAGCCACGGGGTCAACGAGCAGTACTTC
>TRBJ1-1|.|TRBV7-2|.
CASSFSKGEAFF
TGTGCCAGCAGCTTCTCCAAGGGTGAAGCTTTCTTT
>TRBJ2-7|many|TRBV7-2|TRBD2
CASSLKAPGLAAYEQYF
TGTGCCAGCAGCTTAAAAGCCCCGGGACTAGCGGCCTACGAGCAGTACTTC
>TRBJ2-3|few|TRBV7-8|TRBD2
CASSLGGGLAEDTQYF
TGTGCCAGCAGCTTAGGTGGTGGACTAGCTGAAGATACGCAGTATTTT
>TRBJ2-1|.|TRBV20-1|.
CSATPGYEQFF
TGCAGTGCTACTCCCGGGTATGAGCAGTTCTTC
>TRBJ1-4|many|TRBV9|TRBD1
CASSVDGTGDEKLFF
TGTGCCAGCAGCGTGGATGGGACAGGCGATGAAAAACTGTTTTTT
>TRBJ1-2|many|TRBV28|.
CASSLTGIYGYTF
TGTGCCAGCAGTTTAACGGGGATCTATGGCTACACCTTC
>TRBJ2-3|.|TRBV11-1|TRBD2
CASSRLADKDTQYF
TGTGCCAGCAGCCGACTAGCGGATAAGGATACGCAGTATTTT
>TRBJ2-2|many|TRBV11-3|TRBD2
CASSLVGLAGTGELFF
TGTGCCAGCAGCCTAGTGGGACTAGCGGGGACCGGGGAGCTGTTTTTT
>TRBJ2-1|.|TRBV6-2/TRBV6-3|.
CASSLGGGLIYNEQFF
TGTGCCAGCAGTTTGGGGGGGGGGCTGATCTACAATGAGCAGTTCTTC
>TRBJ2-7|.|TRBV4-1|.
CASSQSIYRSSYEQYF
TGCGCCAGCAGCCAATCAATTTACAGGAGCTCCTACGAGCAGTACTTC
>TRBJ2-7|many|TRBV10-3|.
CAIRSTSSSYEQYF
TGTGCCATCAGGAGCACTTCCTCTAGCTACGAGCAGTACTTC
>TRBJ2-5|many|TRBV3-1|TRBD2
CASSQGNLAGAQETQYF
TGTGCCAGCAGCCAAGGAAACCTAGCGGGGGCTCAAGAGACCCAGTACTTC
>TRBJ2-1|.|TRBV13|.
CASSYLWGRAYNEQFF
TGTGCCAGCAGCTACCTTTGGGGACGGGCCTACAATGAGCAGTTCTTC
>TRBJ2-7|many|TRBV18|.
CASSPAGTGALYEQYF
TGTGCCAGCTCACCCGCAGGGACCGGGGCATTATACGAGCAGTACTTC
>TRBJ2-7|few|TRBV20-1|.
CSARQVDEQYF
TGCAGTGCTAGACAGGTGGACGAGCAGTACTTC
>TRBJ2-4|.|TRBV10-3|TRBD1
CAISPTGEPHSIQYF
TGTGCCATCAGCCCGACAGGGGAACCCCACAGCATTCAGTACTTC
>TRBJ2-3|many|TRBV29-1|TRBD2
CSVNPAGGGTDTQYF
TGCAGCGTTAATCCAGCGGGAGGGGGCACAGATACGCAGTATTTT